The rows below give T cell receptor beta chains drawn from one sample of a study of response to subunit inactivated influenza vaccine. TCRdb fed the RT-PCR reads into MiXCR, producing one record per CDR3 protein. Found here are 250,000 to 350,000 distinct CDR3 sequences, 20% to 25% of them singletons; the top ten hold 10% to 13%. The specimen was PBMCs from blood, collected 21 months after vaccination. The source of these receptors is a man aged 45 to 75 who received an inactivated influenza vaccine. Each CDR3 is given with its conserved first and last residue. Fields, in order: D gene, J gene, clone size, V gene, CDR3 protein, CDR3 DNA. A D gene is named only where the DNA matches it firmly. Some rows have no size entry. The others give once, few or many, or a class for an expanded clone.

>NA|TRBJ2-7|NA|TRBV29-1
CSVEEGFNEQYF
TGCAGCGTTGAGGAGGGGTTCAACGAGCAGTACTTC
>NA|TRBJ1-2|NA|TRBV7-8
CASSPGDTANYGYTF
TGTGCCAGCAGCCCCGGGGACACCGCTAACTATGGCTACACCTTC
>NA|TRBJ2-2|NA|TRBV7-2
CASSLGYDFGELFF
TGTGCCAGCAGCTTAGGCTACGATTTCGGGGAGCTGTTTTTT
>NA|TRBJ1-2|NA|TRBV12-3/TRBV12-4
CASTRQAGHGYTF
TGTGCCAGCACCCGACAGGCTGGGCATGGCTACACCTTC
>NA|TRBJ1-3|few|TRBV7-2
CASSLDSSNTIYF
TGTGCCAGCAGCCTCGACAGCTCCAACACCATATATTTT
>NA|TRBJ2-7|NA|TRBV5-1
CASSYGQYEQYF
TGCGCCAGCAGCTACGGACAATACGAGCAGTACTTC
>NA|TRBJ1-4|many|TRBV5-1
CASSSAGGTTNEKLFF
TGCGCCAGCAGCTCCGCCGGTGGCACAACTAATGAAAAACTGTTTTTT
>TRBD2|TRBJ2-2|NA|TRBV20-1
CSARIPRTSRNTGELFF
TGCAGTGCTAGAATCCCCCGGACTAGCAGGAACACCGGGGAGCTGTTTTTT
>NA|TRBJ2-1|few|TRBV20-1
CSALPAYEQFF
TGCAGTGCTTTACCGGCCTATGAGCAGTTCTTC
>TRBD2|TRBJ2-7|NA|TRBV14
CASSQEGASGSSYEQYF
TGTGCCAGCAGCCAAGAAGGGGCTAGCGGGAGCTCCTACGAGCAGTACTTC
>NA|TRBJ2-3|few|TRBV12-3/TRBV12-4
CASIPKGGLGADTQYF
TGTGCCAGCATCCCCAAGGGCGGCCTTGGCGCAGATACGCAGTATTTT
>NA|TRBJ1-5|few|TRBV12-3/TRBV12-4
CASSLWDNNQPQHF
TGTGCCAGCAGTTTGTGGGACAACAATCAGCCCCAGCATTTT
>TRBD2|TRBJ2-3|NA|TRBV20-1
CSARDSGIADTQYF
TGCAGTGCTAGAGATAGCGGGATAGCAGATACGCAGTATTTT
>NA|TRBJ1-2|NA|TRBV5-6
CASSSRGSHYGYTF
TGTGCCAGCAGCTCCAGGGGATCCCACTATGGCTACACCTTC
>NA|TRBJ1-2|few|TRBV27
CASSFRGGGGYTF
TGTGCCAGCAGTTTCCGGGGAGGGGGAGGCTACACCTTC
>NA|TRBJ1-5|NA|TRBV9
CASSVGGSGNQPQHF
TGTGCCAGCAGCGTAGGCGGATCGGGCAATCAGCCCCAGCATTTT
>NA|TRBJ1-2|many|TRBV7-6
CASSPMPSGSNLYGYTF
TGTGCCAGCAGCCCCATGCCGAGTGGCAGCAACCTCTATGGCTACACCTTC
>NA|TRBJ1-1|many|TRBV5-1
CASSFDSTDTEAFF
TGCGCCAGCAGCTTTGACAGCACGGACACTGAAGCTTTCTTT
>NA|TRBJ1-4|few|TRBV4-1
CASSQTLLGGKLFF
TGCGCCAGCAGCCAGACCCTCTTGGGCGGAAAACTGTTTTTT
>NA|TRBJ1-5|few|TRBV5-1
CASSLGPKGGAFSNQPQHF
TGCGCCAGCAGCTTGGGGCCGAAGGGGGGCGCCTTTAGCAATCAGCCCCAGCATTTT
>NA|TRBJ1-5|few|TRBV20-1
CSASPWTRTNQPQHF
TGCAGTGCTAGTCCCTGGACACGAACAAATCAGCCCCAGCATTTT
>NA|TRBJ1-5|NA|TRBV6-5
CASSYYLGDGQPQHF
TGTGCCAGCAGTTACTACCTAGGGGATGGCCAGCCCCAGCATTTT
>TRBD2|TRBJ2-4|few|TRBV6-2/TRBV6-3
CASSISGRNIQYF
TGTGCCAGCAGTATTAGCGGGAGAAACATTCAGTACTTC
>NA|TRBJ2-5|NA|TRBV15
CATSRDYPLATQETQYF
TGTGCCACCAGCAGAGATTACCCCCTAGCGACCCAAGAGACCCAGTACTTC
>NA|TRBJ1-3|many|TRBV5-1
CASSLGGTSGNTIYF
TGCGCCAGCAGCTTGGGGGGGACCTCTGGAAACACCATATATTTT
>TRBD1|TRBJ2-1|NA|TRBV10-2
CASSEGDRYNEQFF
TGCGCCAGCAGTGAAGGGGACAGATACAATGAGCAGTTCTTC
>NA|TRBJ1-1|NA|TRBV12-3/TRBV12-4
CASGRVTGTEAFF
TGTGCCAGCGGCAGGGTGACAGGCACTGAAGCTTTCTTT
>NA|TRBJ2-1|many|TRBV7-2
CASSHLAGEQFF
TGTGCCAGCAGCCACCTTGCGGGTGAGCAGTTCTTC
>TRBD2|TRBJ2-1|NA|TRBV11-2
CASSWAGGGNEQFF
TGTGCCAGCAGCTGGGCTGGCGGGGGCAATGAGCAGTTCTTC
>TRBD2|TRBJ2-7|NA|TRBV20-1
CSASAPGGYYEQYF
TGCAGTGCTAGTGCCCCGGGGGGTTACTACGAGCAGTACTTC
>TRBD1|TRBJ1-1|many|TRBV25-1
CASSAYRGTTEAFF
TGTGCCAGCAGTGCCTACAGGGGTACCACTGAAGCTTTCTTT
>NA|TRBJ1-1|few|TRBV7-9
CASSLVRRLNTEAFF
TGTGCCAGCAGCTTAGTTCGCAGGCTGAACACTGAAGCTTTCTTT
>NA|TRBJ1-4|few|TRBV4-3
CASSARVNEKLFF
TGCGCCAGCAGCGCCAGGGTTAATGAAAAACTGTTTTTT
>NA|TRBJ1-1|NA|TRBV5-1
CASRATEAFF
TGCGCCAGCCGGGCCACTGAAGCTTTCTTT
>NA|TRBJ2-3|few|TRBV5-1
CASNEGSVADTQYF
TGCGCCAGCAACGAAGGGAGTGTGGCAGATACGCAGTATTTT